The 17 T cell receptor beta chains listed next were all sequenced from one sample in a study of control samples from healthy donors and cancer patients. Profiled with immunoSEQ multiplex PCR; TCRdb holds only in-frame clones, not every one. Of 150,000 to 200,000 clones in the sample, around 87% are singletons; the top ten hold roughly 1.5%. The sequenced sample was blood. Receptors were obtained from a woman between 45 and 65 years old in good health.

This chain joins TRBV5-6 and TRBJ1-2; tentative D call: TRBD1 (6 bases). V lost 8 bases, J lost 0 bases, and 14 bases lay in between. CDR1 and CDR2 from the germline V gene are SGHDT and YYEEEE. There are 14 residues in the CDR3. CDR3: CASFEGGTNYGYTF. The CDR3 nucleotides read TGTGCCAGTTTCGAGGGGGGCACTAACTATGGCTACACCTTC.

V and J are TRBV5-1 and TRBJ1-1; no clear D. This CDR3 contains 13 residues. CDR1 is SGHRS and CDR2 is YFSETQ in the germline V gene. The V end was cut by 1 base, the J end by 1 base, with 5 bases between. The CDR3 protein is CASSLWGNTEAFF. CDR3 sequence (DNA): TGCGCCAGCAGCTTGTGGGGGAACACTGAAGCTTTCTTT.

The chain uses TRBV4-3 and TRBJ2-1; D not resolved. CDR1 LGHNA and CDR2 YSLEER come from the germline V gene. Trimming took off 0 bases at V and 3 bases at J, with 9 bases between the two ends. The CDR3 runs 15 residues. Here the CDR3 DNA reads TGCGCCAGCAGCCAAGACCCCGCGAACTACAATGAGCAGTTCTTC. It translates to CASSQDPANYNEQFF.

The sample holds a few counts of this clone. The J gene is TRBJ1-5, the V gene TRBV7-2; 11 nucleotides match TRBD1. V lost 7 bases, J lost 6 bases, and 8 bases stayed unmatched. This CDR3 contains 15 residues. Per the germline V gene, CDR1 is SGHTA and CDR2 is FQGNSA. The CDR3 sequence is CASTAGTGGAQPQHF. CDR3 nucleotide sequence: TGTGCCAGCACCGCTGGGACAGGGGGGGCTCAGCCCCAGCATTTT.

The chain links TRBV3-1 (or the pseudogene TRBV3-2) to TRBJ2-7; weak D call: TRBD2 (6 bases). The CDR3 has 15 amino acids. Germline-derived CDR1 and CDR2 are LGHDT and YNNKEL (reference sequence). Trimming took 1 base from V and 2 from J, leaving 12 bases between them. The CDR3 DNA reads as TGTGCCAGCAGCCAAGTATTCGGCGGGACCTACGAGCAGTACTTC. Translating it yields CASSQVFGGTYEQYF.

This clone was observed a handful of times. The rearrangement joins TRBV6-5 to TRBJ2-7, with 8 bases aligning to TRBD2. Germline CDR1 is MNHEY and CDR2 is SVGAGI. The junction had 7 bases not matched to a gene; V was cut back by 0 bases and J by 3 bases. The CDR3 sequence is 16 residues long. The CDR3 bases are TGTGCCAGCAGTTACTCCCCTACAGCGGGAGTCTACGAGCAGTACTTC. Translated: CASSYSPTAGVYEQYF.

The count of this clone is one. V gene TRBV6-4 combines with J gene TRBJ2-1, with TRBD1 matching 8 bases. Germline V CDR1 and CDR2: MRHNA, SNTAGT. The trim removed 4 bases at V and 14 bases at J, leaving 13 bases unmatched. This CDR3 has 14 amino acids. CDR3: CASSATPGQGGKFF. The CDR3 DNA is TGTGCCAGCAGTGCCACCCCCGGACAGGGTGGAAAGTTCTTC.

This clone occurred a few times. The chain has TRBV7-2 and TRBJ2-2; D unresolved. Germline V gene lookup returns CDR1 SGHTA and CDR2 FQGNSA. The CDR3 contains 16 residues. Trimming took off 1 base at V and 1 base at J, with 10 bases between the two ends. The CDR3 spells CASSLVAMRNTGELFF. CDR3 nucleotides: TGTGCCAGCAGCTTAGTGGCTATGCGGAACACCGGGGAGCTGTTTTTT. Full variable domain (missing parts from reference TRBV7-2 and TRBJ2-2): GAGVSQSPSNKVTEKGKDVELRCDPISGHTALYWYRQSLGQGLEFLIYFQGNSAPDKSGLPSDRFSAERTGGSVSTLTIQRTQQEDSAVYLCASSLVAMRNTGELFFGEGSRLTVL.

The chain carries TRBV2 and TRBJ2-3; 9 nucleotides align to TRBD1. V lost 5 bases and J lost 8; bases outside the gene matches: 5. Germline V gene lookup returns CDR1 SNHLY and CDR2 FYNNEI. CDR3 length equals 13 residues. CDR3 amino acids: CASSIQGAGTQYF. CDR3 nucleotide sequence: TGTGCCAGCAGTATACAGGGGGCGGGTACGCAGTATTTT.

V is TRBV5-1 and J is TRBJ1-6; tentatively, D is TRBD1 (5 bases). The V end was cut by 0 bases, the J end by 6 bases, with 10 bases between. The CDR3 is 15 amino acids. CDR1 and CDR2 (germline): SGHRS, YFSETQ. The CDR3 loop is CASSLATGGNSPLHF. The CDR3 bases are TGCGCCAGCAGCTTGGCCACAGGTGGTAATTCACCCCTCCACTTT.

V and J are TRBV5-1 and TRBJ1-6; TRBD1 might be the D (6 bases). The CDR3 covers 15 residues. V lost 1 base to trimming and J lost 7 bases, with 12 bases between them. Per germline, CDR1 SGHRS and CDR2 YFSETQ. The CDR3 DNA reads TGCGCCAGCAGCTTGAACAGGGAGGCCAATTCACCCCTCCACTTT. Protein: CASSLNREANSPLHF.

The V and J genes are TRBV6-5 and TRBJ1-1, with TRBD1 as a possible D gene (5 bases). CDR1 is MNHEY, CDR2 SVGAGI, per germline. V lost 6 bases to trimming and J lost 6 bases, with 20 bases between them. This CDR3 contains 15 residues. The DNA of the CDR3 is TGTGCCAGCAGAACAGGAGACAGAATGCGGGCTGAAGCTTTCTTT. It specifies CASRTGDRMRAEAFF.

CDR3 residues: CASSQGVANYGYTF. DNA of the CDR3: TGCGCCAGCAGCCAGGGCGTAGCTAACTATGGCTACACCTTC. The gene calls are TRBV4-3 and TRBJ1-2; D gene ambiguous. V shed 3 bases and J shed 0 bases, with 8 bases lying between them. The CDR3 contains 14 residues. Germline V lookup: CDR1 LGHNA, CDR2 YSLEER.

In the case of this clone: This same CDR3 is encoded by further DNA sequences in the sample. The CDR3 DNA is TGTGCCAGCAGTTACTCGACCTCTGGAAACACCATATATTTT. The encoded protein is CASSYSTSGNTIYF. V and J are TRBV6-2 or TRBV6-3 and TRBJ1-3; no clear D gene. The CDR3 runs 14 residues. V lost 0 bases and J 0 bases, leaving 3 bases between the germline ends. Germline V gene sequence: CDR1 MNHEY, CDR2 SVGEGT.

The chain combines TRBV4-2 with TRBJ1-5; 7 bases match TRBD1. Trimming at V came to 0 bases and at J to 6 bases, leaving 5 bases not matched to a gene. The CDR3 consists of 15 residues. The V gene's germline CDR1 is LGHNA and CDR2 YNFKEQ. CDR3 sequence reads: CASSQDRQGIQPQHF. In DNA form, the CDR3 reads TGTGCCAGCAGCCAAGATAGACAGGGAATTCAGCCCCAGCATTTT.

The gene calls are TRBV7-2 and TRBJ2-2, with 8 bases aligning to TRBD2. Unmatched junction bases numbered 2, after V lost 4 bases and J lost 4 bases. CDR1 and CDR2 (germline): SGHTA, FQGNSA. This CDR3 is built from 14 residues. The DNA of the CDR3 is TGTGCCAGCAGCTCAGGACTAGCCACCGGGGAGCTGTTTTTT. Its translation: CASSSGLATGELFF.

This chain connects TRBV18 to TRBJ2-1, with 9 nucleotides matching TRBD1. Losses at the gene ends were 6 bases for V and 6 bases for J; bases not matched to a gene: 6. Germline V CDR1 and CDR2: KGHSH, LQKENI. CDR3 length: 14 amino acids. CDR3 coding DNA: TGTGCCAGCTCCCGGGACAGGGACAGCAATGAGCAGTTCTTC. Translating it yields CASSRDRDSNEQFF.